The next 20 T cell receptor beta chains were all read from a single sample in a study of cytomegalovirus exposure and HLA in healthy donors. Amplification used 60 Vbeta primers and 13 Jbeta primers. Profiled with immunoSEQ multiplex PCR; TCRdb holds only in-frame clones, not every one. The table lists about 80,000 clones, under 80% of them singletons. Sequencing used PBMCs. The origin of the receptors is a woman aged 50 to 60 in good health and CMV-seropositive.

This sequence joins TRBV5-6 and TRBJ2-6; 8 nucleotides align to TRBD1. The V segment lost 4 bases and the J segment 0 bases; nucleotides outside the gene matches: 9. Germline loops: CDR1 SGHDT, CDR2 YYEEEE. The CDR3 loop spans 18 amino acids. In nucleotides, the CDR3 is TGTGCCAGCAGCGCTGGGACAGGCTATCTCTCTGGGGCCAACGTCCTGACTTTC. Protein sequence: CASSAGTGYLSGANVLTF.

This clone was seen once. The chain has TRBV27 and TRBJ2-1; TRBD1 agrees at 12 bases. CDR3 length equals 20 residues. Germline V gene sequence: CDR1 MNHEY, CDR2 SMNVEV (reference sequence). V shed 7 bases and J 0 bases; nucleotides not matched to a gene: 16. Here the CDR3 reads CASTSTGTGGLRSSYNEQFF. In DNA, the CDR3 is TGTGCCAGCACCTCCACCGGGACAGGGGGCTTGAGGAGCTCCTACAATGAGCAGTTCTTC.

The J gene is TRBJ1-1, the V gene TRBV5-1; 8 bases map to TRBD1. CDR3 size: 15 residues. After removal of 5 bases from V and 2 bases from J, the junction contained 8 bases not matched to a gene. Germline V gene lookup returns CDR1 SGHRS and CDR2 YFSETQ. The CDR3 loop reads CASRVTGEGNTEAFF. The CDR3 DNA sequence: TGCGCCAGCAGGGTGACAGGGGAGGGAAACACTGAAGCTTTCTTT.

This chain links TRBV5-1 with TRBJ2-1; 15 bases agree with TRBD2. The CDR3 has 18 amino acids. Trimming at V came to 4 bases and at J to 2 bases, leaving 7 bases not matched to a gene. Germline CDR1 is SGHRS and CDR2 is YFSETQ. The CDR3 DNA reads TGCGCCAGCAGCCCTACCGGGACTAGCGGGGGGCCCTACAATGAGCAGTTCTTC. The encoded protein is CASSPTGTSGGPYNEQFF.

The V and J genes are TRBV5-1 and TRBJ2-5; unclear D gene. Germline V gene data show CDR1 as SGHRS and CDR2 as YFSETQ. The CDR3 has 15 amino acids. The V end was cut by 0 bases, the J end by 1 base, with 10 bases between. The CDR3 is CASSLEVGPQETQYF. The CDR3 bases are TGCGCCAGCAGCTTGGAGGTGGGCCCCCAAGAGACCCAGTACTTC.

This clone was found once. This chain connects TRBV27 to TRBJ1-4; 7 bases are a match to TRBD1. Unmatched junction bases numbered 8, after V lost 3 bases and J lost 4 bases. The CDR3 totals 16 residues. Germline V gives CDR1 MNHEY, CDR2 SMNVEV (reference sequence). CDR3 sequence reads: CASSFAGGEINEKLFF. The CDR3 nucleotides are TGTGCCAGCAGTTTCGCAGGGGGAGAGATTAATGAAAAACTGTTTTTT.

The chain couples TRBV5-1 to TRBJ2-5; the D is unclear. This CDR3 comprises 12 residues. Germline V gene sequence: CDR1 SGHRS, CDR2 YFSETQ. CDR3 loop: CASPSLQETQYF. CDR3 coding DNA: TGCGCTAGTCCTTCCCTCCAAGAGACCCAGTACTTC.

The chain employs TRBV9 and TRBJ2-7; possibly TRBD1 for D (6 bases). Per the germline V gene, CDR1 is SGDLS and CDR2 is YYNGEE. The CDR3 covers 13 residues. Between the trimmed V and J ends, which lost 3 bases and 6 bases, there was a span of 13 bases. CDR3 DNA sequence: TGTGCCAGCAGCGATCCACAGGGCGGCGAGCAGTACTTC. It yields the protein CASSDPQGGEQYF.

This clone has only a few counts. This chain joins TRBV5-4 and TRBJ2-3, with 9 bases lining up with TRBD1. The CDR3 is 15 residues long. Looked up from germline, CDR1 is SGHNT and CDR2 is YYREEE (reference sequence). The ends lost 4 bases at V and 5 bases at J; junction bases unmatched: 8. This CDR3 reads CASSAGTGLEDTQYF. CDR3 nucleotide sequence: TGTGCCAGCAGCGCCGGGACAGGGCTAGAAGATACGCAGTATTTT.

This chain joins TRBV4-2 and TRBJ2-1; 8 bases align to TRBD1. V dropped 2 bases and J dropped 7; count of bases not matched to a gene: 7. The CDR3 runs to 15 residues. Germline CDR1 LGHNA, CDR2 YNFKEQ. Here the CDR3 reads CASSQRTGMGNEQFF. CDR3 nucleotide sequence: TGTGCCAGCAGCCAACGGACAGGGATGGGAAATGAGCAGTTCTTC.

The chain combines TRBV14 with TRBJ1-2; 9 nucleotides match TRBD1. The CDR3 has 17 amino acids. Losses at the gene ends were 5 bases for V and 6 bases for J; bases not matched to a gene: 16. Germline V gene data show CDR1 as SGHDN and CDR2 as FVKESK. CDR3: CASSYRGQGRNRDGYTF. The CDR3 DNA reads as TGTGCCAGCAGCTATCGTGGACAGGGGCGAAACCGAGATGGCTACACCTTC.

This chain links TRBV9 with TRBJ2-1; TRBD2 aligns across 9 bases. CDR3 size: 16 residues. Looked up from germline, CDR1 is SGDLS and CDR2 is YYNGEE. V dropped 3 bases and J dropped 4; count of bases not matched to a gene: 8. The CDR3 nucleotides are TGTGCCAGCAGCGAACCACGCGGGGGGGGTTACAATGAGCAGTTCTTC. Its translation is CASSEPRGGGYNEQFF.

The chain links TRBV27 to TRBJ2-5; tentative D call: TRBD1 (6 bases). Trimming removed 0 bases at V and 4 bases at J, with 15 bases between. The CDR3 extends over 16 amino acids. Germline assignment: CDR1 MNHEY and CDR2 SMNVEV (reference sequence). The CDR3 bases are TGTGCCAGCAGTTTATCCCCGGGGACATCCATAGAGACCCAGTACTTC. Translation gives CASSLSPGTSIETQYF.

The chain couples TRBV2 to TRBJ1-3, with D possibly matching TRBD1 (6 bases). Germline values: CDR1 SNHLY, CDR2 FYNNEI. V lost 5 bases and J lost 0, with 11 bases in between. The CDR3 spans 15 residues. In DNA, the CDR3 is TGTGCCAGCAGTCGGACAGTTGACTCTGGAAACACCATATATTTT. It is translated as CASSRTVDSGNTIYF. Looking up the rest from reference TRBV2 and TRBJ1-3 gives the full variable domain: EPEVTQTPSHQVTQMGQEVILRCVPISNHLYFYWYRQILGQKVEFLVSFYNNEISEKSEIFDDQFSVERPDGSNFTLKIRSTKLEDSAMYFCASSRTVDSGNTIYFGEGSWLTVV.

The chain couples TRBV27 to TRBJ1-5; D not resolved. The CDR3 is made up of 13 amino acids. V lost 6 bases and J 0 bases, leaving 6 bases between the germline ends. Germline CDR1 is MNHEY and CDR2 is SMNVEV (reference sequence). The chain's CDR3 is CASSADSNQPQHF. The CDR3 DNA sequence: TGTGCCAGCAGCGCGGATAGCAATCAGCCCCAGCATTTT.

The CDR3 loop reads CALSLGGADTQYF. The CDR3 DNA reads as TGTGCCTTGTCTCTGGGGGGAGCAGATACGCAGTATTTT. This chain connects TRBV30 to TRBJ2-3, with D tentatively TRBD2 (6 bases). This CDR3 has 13 amino acids. The germline CDR1 and CDR2 sequences are GTSNPN and SVGIG (reference sequence). Trimming removed 7 bases from V and 4 bases from J, with 15 bases in between.

This clone was seen just once. The gene calls are TRBV11-2 and TRBJ2-5; 9 nucleotides agree with TRBD1. Germline CDR1 reads SGHAT; CDR2 reads FQNNGV. The CDR3 totals 14 residues. V shed 6 bases, J shed 2 bases, and the junction held 4 bases outside the gene matches. This chain's CDR3 is CASRKQGAQETQYF. The CDR3 coding sequence is TGTGCCAGCAGGAAACAGGGGGCACAAGAGACCCAGTACTTC.

The rearrangement links TRBV5-6 to TRBJ1-4, with TRBD1 matching 7 bases. This CDR3 contains 14 residues. Losses at the gene ends were 3 bases for V and 4 bases for J; bases not matched to a gene: 3. Germline V gives CDR1 SGHDT, CDR2 YYEEEE. This chain's CDR3 is CASSYTGDNEKLFF. The CDR3 DNA sequence: TGTGCCAGCAGCTATACAGGGGATAATGAAAAACTGTTTTTT.

The J gene is TRBJ1-6, the V gene TRBV2, with D possibly being TRBD1 (6 bases). CDR3 size: 16 residues. Germline V gene sequence: CDR1 SNHLY, CDR2 FYNNEI. Trimming stripped 6 bases from V and 7 bases from J, with 19 bases between. The CDR3, as DNA: TGTGCCAGCAGGCGGAACAGGGAAGCGTGGAATTCACCCCTCCACTTT. Its protein product is CASRRNREAWNSPLHF.

The CDR3 bases are TGCGCCAGCAGGACAGGGGTGAGTCGAAGGAACATTCAGTACTTC. The encoded protein is CASRTGVSRRNIQYF. The chain uses TRBV10-2 and TRBJ2-4; TRBD1 aligns across 8 bases. The CDR3 length is 15 residues. CDR1 is WSHSY, CDR2 SAAADI, per germline. With 6 bases clipped from V and 7 bases from J, the junction kept 11 bases outside the gene matches.